This T cell receptor beta chain came from a study of cytomegalovirus exposure and HLA in healthy donors. PCR employed 60 Vbeta and 13 Jbeta primers. Libraries were prepared by immunoSEQ multiplex PCR; TCRdb keeps only in-frame clonotypes and omits some of them. The sample carries approximately 150,000 clones, more than 75% recorded once. Deletions cut 3 bases from V and 0 bases from J, with 12 bases between. Germline V gene sequence: CDR1 MGHDK, CDR2 SYGVNS. This CDR3 has 16 amino acids. The sequenced material came from PBMCs. The clonotype comes from a man younger than 35 in good health and CMV-seropositive. This sequence joins TRBV25-1 and TRBJ2-1; possibly TRBD2 for D (5 bases). The CDR3 DNA reads TGTGCCAGCAGTGACGGTGCGGGTAGCTCCTACAATGAGCAGTTCTTC. Translation: CASSDGAGSSYNEQFF.